The T cell receptor beta chain described here comes from a study of vaccination and CD4 T cells after COVID-19. Study in general: The interval from dose two to post-vaccine sampling had a median of approximately 70 days, and it ranged from 14 to 241. Whole-study results and caveats: Convalescent patients displayed a median roughly 90% of reactive clones emerging only post-vaccination.

Sequence data for DNA of cultured CD4+ T cells were generated by the Oncomine TCR Beta short-read assay. Each CDR3 protein is one row after TCRdb ran MiXCR on the PCR reads. The sample consists of about 6,600 distinct CDR3 sequences, approximately 23% of them appearing once. Treatment defined: roughly ten-day PBMC culture with coronavirus spike peptide pools or control peptides (ViraFEST assay). The CDR3 is made up of 14 amino acids. Trimming stripped 0 bases from V and 0 bases from J, with 7 bases between. CDR1 is DFQATT, CDR2 SNEGSKA, per germline (reference sequence). Judged by abundance, this clonotype is medium-sized. What it binds is unknown.

This receptor was obtained from a human donor who had recovered from COVID-19. The chain joins TRBV20-1 to TRBJ2-3, with unresolved D. This specimen consisted of CD4+ T cells from blood, cultured in vitro, obtained after SARS-CoV-2 vaccination. CDR3 coding DNA: TGCAGTGCTAGAGATTTGGACAGCACAGATACGCAGTATTTT. It codes for CSARDLDSTDTQYF.